Sequencing of this T cell receptor beta chain was carried out in a study of PD-1 blockade in classical Hodgkin lymphoma (dated by TCRdb to about 2020). As for the study more broadly: Nivolumab dosing was 3 mg/kg intravenously every 2 weeks, continuing until either disease progression or unacceptable toxicity. A peripheral blood immune signature of response to PD-1 blockade in classical Hodgkin lymphoma was defined using TCR beta sequencing and CyTOF.

The Qiagen DNeasy kit was used to extract genomic DNA from unsorted PBMCs and from the negatively selected CD4+ and CD8+ fractions. TCR beta CDR3 regions were amplified by immunoSEQ multiplex PCR using primers annealing to V and J segments. A synthetic immune receptor repertoire was used to minimize amplification bias, and any remaining bias was removed computationally after sequencing. In the original analysis: Repertoire diversity was quantified as the Shannon entropy index using custom Python scripts. Unsorted, CD4+ and CD8+ repertoires were analyzed separately, except in combined analyses where CD4+ and CD8+ sequences were merged in silico. Clonal expansion was defined as at least a 2-fold frequency increase after treatment relative to C1D1, with a pseudocount of 0.5 for undetected baseline clones. Clones with 0 or 1 copy at C1D1 were classified as singleton clones, and clones with 2 or more copies were classified as non-singleton clones. By matching protein sequences in sorted samples from the same patient, clones expanded in unsorted samples were annotated as CD4+, CD8+ or unknown. Diversity changes from C1D1 to C4D1 were tested in paired samples using Wilcoxon tests. Here the immuneACCESS table is served through TCRdb, limited to in-frame sequences with V and J called. Missing clones are a known gap in these copies; in checked studies unresolved V genes cover under half, and the rest lacks a known reason. The V and J calls and clone size come from that table; D and trimming were worked out from the DNA. Counted in this sample were under 25,000 clones; 60% to 80% of them appeared once. The ten most abundant clones make up 15% to 20% of the sample.

The study at large found these results: Baseline diversity similar to that of newly diagnosed patients was observed in trial patients achieving complete response, whereas significantly lower diversity was observed in partial responders and progressors. Only a single clinical trial cohort was studied, and what caused the repertoire differences, possibly disease activity or prior therapy, remained undefined. By C4D1, a significant rise was seen in CD4+ TCR diversity but not in CD8+ TCR diversity (p=0.0027 vs p=0.16), and the rise was most apparent among complete responders (p=0.02). Newly diagnosed patients were reported to have lower baseline TCR diversity than healthy donors, and relapsed/refractory patients were reported to have lower baseline TCR diversity still. Lower diversity was seen in patients whose nivolumab began less than 1 year after ASCT, and these patients were left out of later analyses so that immune reconstitution would not confound the results.

Explained via the paper, the time point label denotes: cycle 4 day 1 (C4D1), after around six weeks of nivolumab. Every trial patient had relapsed after autologous stem cell transplantation, and cohorts A, B and C differed in prior brentuximab vedotin exposure. The trial cohort comprised around 60 patients with relapsed/refractory classical Hodgkin lymphoma whose best overall responses were complete response, partial response or progressive disease. Single-agent nivolumab was administered to trial patients in the multi-cohort phase II CheckMate 205 trial. Best overall response was determined by an independent review committee according to the 2007 International Working Group response criteria. Trial PBMCs were collected just before the start of nivolumab (C1D1) and during therapy at cycle 2 day 1 and cycle 4 day 1. Peripheral blood was collected in 8 mL Vacutainer Cell Preparation Tubes, from which PBMCs were isolated by centrifugation and then cryopreserved.

With regard to this clone: Its antigen is currently not known. The input lacks base qualities; no much larger clone sits a single base away.

The CDR3 runs 16 amino acids, cysteine and phenylalanine included. Just CDR3 DNA is preserved here, 48 bases in frame from base 1. For this chain, trimming is 5 bases at the V end and 4 bases at the J end, and the number of junction bases without a gene match is 8. Based on the germline V gene, the CDR1 and CDR2 sequences are SGHRS and YFSETQ. The sequence derives from a human donor with classical Hodgkin lymphoma. The V and J segments used are TRBV5-1 and TRBJ2-1; TRBD1 matches 11 bases in the middle. The sample consisted of peripheral blood mononuclear cells (PBMCs), taken before the fourth cycle of nivolumab. CDR3 loop: CASRTGQGAYYNEQFF. DNA sequence: TGCGCCAGCAGAACCGGACAGGGGGCGTATTACAATGAGCAGTTCTTC.